The following is a T cell receptor beta chain sequence with its context. Its cognate antigen has yet to be identified. The sample holds no much larger clone one base away, and base qualities are not on file. The sample belongs to a study of cytomegalovirus exposure and HLA in healthy donors (dated by TCRdb to about 2017). Looking at the study overall: An earlier analysis of some 500 of the donors reported about 250 Gb of sequence data and some 100 million unique TCR beta sequences from around 200 million T cells. An early release that covered about 600 HLA-typed donors contained approximately 300 gigabases of sequencing data and 85 million to 100 million unique TCR sequences. Of the roughly 410 genotyped donors, less than 85% were placed in the genetic ancestry cluster associated with self-reported Caucasian donors. The study was designed to test whether signatures of past pathogen exposure could be identified by cataloging public T cell receptors. The study used immunosequencing to profile the T cell repertoires of about 670 subjects and linked those repertoires to cytomegalovirus serostatus. In addition to the first cohort of approximately 650 subjects, a separate validation cohort of around 110 different subjects was used. The study combined high-throughput TCR immunosequencing, statistical association of individual TCRs with disease status, and machine learning to predict cytomegalovirus infection status. To study patterns of TCR occurrence, a later analysis re-analyzed previously published TCR beta repertoires from just over 650 donors and added high-resolution HLA genotyping. In the later analysis, no new phenotypic data were used to find candidate immune exposures; instead, reliance was placed on TCR beta sequences and their occurrence across donors. In an earlier analysis of 587 of the donors, high-throughput TCR beta sequencing was used to judge whether each TCR beta V gene segment behaved as functional or pseudogenic. Alongside the repertoire data, information on donor age, sex, ethnicity and CMV serostatus was compiled. A later genetic analysis used genome-wide SNP genotypes for about 60% of the roughly 670 donors, treating that subset as a discovery cohort. All discovery cohort repertoires had been generated on a single sequencing platform. Both class I and class II loci were covered by HLA typing, at four-digit resolution. The number of typed donors differed by locus: about 620-640 for A, B, C, DRB1 and DQB1; 500 to 550 for DQA1; 600 to 610 for DPA1; and about 450 for DPB1. Four or five DR-DQ haplotypes were handled as single units for association and clustering, since linkage in the cohort was strong. Across 300 to 500 genotyped donors of the cohort, an average of 235,054 unique TCR beta nucleotide sequences per donor were sequenced, and roughly a sixth of those sequences were non-productive.

Study-wide findings and limitations: Correlated functional status among segregating V segments might be attributable to linkage disequilibrium, but an unknown experimental factor could not be ruled out. A total of 164 TCR beta chains were listed by the study as associated with cytomegalovirus. The only immune exposure information available for the cohort was CMV serostatus. In a later analysis, the rate of TCR association differed among HLA loci, with DRB1 alleles having the most associated TCRs and HLA-C alleles having the fewest. In vitro tests confirmed that a few of the cytomegalovirus-associated TCR beta chains recognize cytomegalovirus antigens. Fewer than 20 rarely observed V segments, including chromosome 9 orphons, were excluded from the earlier analysis of several hundred of the donors because counts were too low. Across donors, most TCR sequences were observed very rarely, whereas some public TCRs were present in many individuals. A further reported finding was that TCR beta sequences accurately predicted the HLA-A and HLA-B alleles for most subjects in the first cohort. Assigning TCR associations to individual alleles was difficult when HLA alleles, especially DR and DQ, strongly co-occurred. In a later genetic analysis, a missense DCLRE1C variant was associated with V-gene and J-gene trimming of TCR beta chains, and the association was replicated in an independent cohort. The sequencing pipeline was judged likely to have produced a cluster of highly shared sequence variants as a technical artifact. An earlier analysis of approximately 540 of the donors showed that most TCR beta V segments appeared in productive rearrangements either about 90% or about 30% of the time, which broadly matched IMGT annotations. The 87-base-pair reads could not distinguish some IMGT-functional V segments, including TRBV6-2 and TRBV6-3, so those segments were excluded. Sequencing depth was assumed to be roughly uniform across donors in the presence/absence analyses, though that assumption may not hold. The authors suggested that the approach could potentially be generalized to other disease states and immunological phenotypes. A later analysis associated 15,000 to 20,000 TCR beta sequences with specific HLA alleles at a false discovery rate of 0.05. In a later analysis, HLA-associated TCR beta chains showed more clonal expansion and lower generation probabilities than non-associated chains that were equally common. HLA typing was unavailable for some donors at each locus, so association tests used only the typed subset. In a later analysis, most CMV-associated TCR beta chains were found to appear HLA-restricted, with HLA associations seemingly driven largely by CMV exposure. This cohort had only TCR beta chains sequenced, and the lack of alpha or paired-chain data limited which features could be detected. According to a later genetic analysis, donors in an Asian-associated ancestry cluster had fewer N-insertions in productive TCRs than the approximately 650-donor mean. The classifier was reported to diagnose cytomegalovirus status with high specificity and sensitivity in both the original cohort and the validation cohort. In a later analysis, several top co-occurrence clusters were reported to appear linked to parvovirus B19, influenza, CMV and Epstein-Barr virus.

The library was produced with the immunoSEQ multiplex PCR assay. A mixture of 60 forward primers for TCR Vbeta segments and 13 reverse primers for TCR Jbeta segments was used in the multiplex PCR. The CDR3 region of rearranged TCR beta genes was amplified from genomic DNA with a multiplex PCR assay. The amplified TCR beta libraries were sequenced on the Illumina HiSeq System as 87-base-pair reads. Per the original workflow: A later analysis counted 65 million to 90 million unique TCR beta chains across the 666 repertoires, and around 9.9 million of these chains were shared by at least two donors. To remove PCR and sequencing errors, raw reads were error-corrected and collapsed into unique sequences using a nearest-neighbor algorithm that merged closely related sequences. To assign V, D and J gene segments, CDR3 sequences were aligned to IMGT reference sequences. For a sequence to be retained, a match of at least six nucleotides was required to both a V gene segment and a J gene segment. Rearrangements were classified as productive when the CDR3 lacked stop codons and remained in frame with V and J, and all other rearrangements were classified as non-productive. Following IMGT convention, CDR3 was defined as the stretch from the second conserved V-encoded cysteine up to the conserved J-encoded phenylalanine. The earlier analysis of about 560 of the donors excluded any sequence lacking an unambiguous match to a single V gene segment. In an earlier analysis of some 590 of the donors, a V segment was called functional when productive rearrangements were above 56.7%, and segregating when the standard deviation between donors exceeded 5%. A statistical classification framework was developed to diagnose cytomegalovirus status using the catalog of TCR beta chain sequences. V and J gene assignment, in a later analysis, came from comparing TCR nucleotide sequences with IMGT/GENE-DB human TR gene sequences. The TCRdist pipeline was used in a later analysis to assign CDR3 sequences and most-parsimonious VDJ recombination scenarios. In a later analysis, every TCR beta chain was defined by the combination of its CDR3 amino acid sequence and its V-gene family, and reads without a unique V-gene family were dropped. In a later analysis, nearly 600 highly shared, low-generation-probability nucleotide sequences were removed to address suspected cross-contamination and a sequencing artifact. For each public chain, a later analysis derived a clonal expansion index from normalized ranks of inferred template counts within each repertoire. In a later analysis, generation probabilities were computed using a VDJ recombination model fitted to out-of-frame rearrangements, and the results were checked against IGoR. In a later analysis, hypergeometric tests were used to score TCR-TCR, TCR-HLA and TCR-CMV co-occurrence, with a repertoire-size bias correction applied to TCR pairs. To estimate false discovery rates, a later analysis permuted the HLA or CMV assignments 20 times. In a later analysis, co-occurring TCRs were grouped with DBSCAN, and TCRdist sequence similarity was added when clustering was performed within HLA-allele-positive subsets. Repertoires with fewer than 30,000 or more than 120,000 public chains were left out of co-occurrence clustering, as were about 5 repertoires with anomalous nucleotide sharing. What TCRdb holds here is the immuneACCESS table cut down to in-frame rearrangements. Part of the clones is not present; checked against another copy, under half of the missing clones reflect an unresolved V gene, and the others are unexplained. The V and J calls and clone size are taken from that table; D and trimming were inferred from the DNA. The sample data list roughly 250,000 clones, and approximately 84% of these were observed just once. The top ten constitute 1.5% to 2% of the sample.

The CDR3 contains 13 residues, cysteine and phenylalanine counted. Only the CDR3 part of the read is kept: 39 bases, read in frame from the first base. Looking up the germline V gene yields CDR1 SGHVS and CDR2 FNYEAQ. V ends up 4 bases short and J 8 bases short, with an unmatched junction base count of 7. The cohort comprised some 730 healthy bone marrow donors. Cohort members were all nominally healthy when sampled, although unrecorded immune exposures were likely present. The donor was CMV seropositive and belonged to the group of over 250 seropositive cohort members. A peripheral blood sample was collected from each donor, and TCR beta sequencing was performed on peripheral blood mononuclear cells. The Qiagen DNeasy Blood Extraction Kit was used to extract genomic DNA from the blood cell samples.

Rearrangement joined TRBV7-6 to TRBJ1-2; 7 central bases correspond to TRBD1. Material for sequencing was PBMCs. This receptor was taken from a woman aged 40 to 50 in good health and CMV-seropositive. The DNA reads as follows: TGTGCCAGCAGCTCCGACAGGGTTGGAGGCTACACCTTC. Its amino acids are CASSSDRVGGYTF.